These 8 T cell receptor beta chains originate from one sample sequenced in a study of shared clonotypes between healthy human individuals (TCRdb year 2020). For the CD8 naive samples, CD45RO-negative cells were positively selected for CCR7, yielding a CD45RA+CCR7+ population from which TemRA cells were excluded. Library preparation was by the immunoSEQ multiplex PCR assay. TCRdb obtained this table from immuneACCESS and retained in-frame rearrangements with V and J assigned. These tables miss some clones; where compared with another copy, unresolved V genes account for less than half of the shortfall, and the remainder is unexplained. The sample records hundreds of thousands of clones, 90% to 97% of which are singletons. The top ten hold roughly 0.1% of the sample. The sample was naive CD8+ T cells sorted from blood. What the cell subset or site label conveys for this sample: CD45RA+CCR7+. Receptor source: a woman aged 30 to 39 in good health.

This chain joins TRBV5-1 and TRBJ2-3, with 9 bases aligning to TRBD1. The CDR3 totals 17 residues. The V gene end was trimmed by 0 bases and the J gene end by 8 bases; junction bases not matched to a gene: 13. Germline assignment: CDR1 SGHRS and CDR2 YFSETQ. The CDR3 DNA sequence: TGCGCCAGCAGCTTGGTCGGACAGGGGACTACATTGGGTACGCAGTATTTT. This gives the protein CASSLVGQGTTLGTQYF.

The chain's CDR3 is CASSLDSPPSTDTQYF. CDR3 bases: TGTGCCAGCAGCTTGGACTCCCCGCCTAGCACAGATACGCAGTATTTT. The rearrangement uses TRBV5-4 and TRBJ2-3; D is unresolved. CDR3 size: 16 residues. The V gene lost 0 bases and the J gene lost 0 bases, with 11 bases spanning the gap. Germline CDR1 and CDR2: SGHNT and YYREEE (reference sequence).

The chain recombines TRBV27 with TRBJ1-5; D is possibly TRBD1 (5 bases). Germline values: CDR1 MNHEY, CDR2 SMNVEV (reference sequence). There are 13 residues in the CDR3. V was shortened by 0 bases and J by 12 bases, with 12 bases between the two germline ends. CDR3 residues: CASSLSGWDFQHF. As DNA, the CDR3 is TGTGCCAGCAGTTTATCGGGTTGGGACTTCCAGCATTTT.

This chain joins TRBV28 and TRBJ2-7; no clear D gene. This CDR3 contains 13 residues. The V end lost 6 bases, the J end lost 0 bases, and 9 bases lay between the germline ends. Germline-derived CDR1 and CDR2 are MDHEN and SYDVKM. CDR3 nucleotide sequence: TGTGCCAGCAGCCGCCCAATCTCCTACGAGCAGTACTTC. It encodes CASSRPISYEQYF.

This sequence joins TRBV11-2 and TRBJ2-5; unclear D gene. CDR1 is SGHAT, CDR2 FQNNGV, per germline. V was shortened by 0 bases and J by 6 bases, with 20 bases between the two germline ends. The CDR3 loop spans 17 amino acids. DNA of the CDR3: TGTGCCAGCAGCTTAGAAGCCCTGGTCCTCCCCGTGAAGACCCAGTACTTC. It is translated as CASSLEALVLPVKTQYF.

This chain joins TRBV28 and TRBJ2-7, with D tentatively TRBD1 (6 bases). Trimming shortened V by 5 bases and J by 4 bases, and 18 bases separated the two germline ends. The germline CDR1 and CDR2 sequences are MDHEN and SYDVKM. This CDR3 comprises 15 residues. The CDR3 DNA follows: TGTGCCAGCAGTCCAGGGGCAGGTAGGGATTACGAGCAGTACTTC. It codes for CASSPGAGRDYEQYF.

The chain is built from TRBV19 and TRBJ1-2, with D possibly being TRBD1 (6 bases). CDR3 length equals 16 residues. The V gene lost 3 bases and the J gene lost 4 bases, with 18 bases spanning the gap. Germline V gene lookup returns CDR1 LNHDA and CDR2 SQIVND (reference sequence). The CDR3 DNA sequence: TGTGCCAGTAGTATCGTCGCGACAGGTGGAGTCTATGGCTACACCTTC. It translates to CASSIVATGGVYGYTF.

The gene calls are TRBV9 and TRBJ1-3, with D uncertain. There are 13 residues in the CDR3. The V and J ends lost 3 bases and 4 bases respectively, with 8 bases between them. Germline lookup yields CDR1 SGDLS and CDR2 YYNGEE. The CDR3 reads CASSGLLGNTIYF. The CDR3 DNA reads as TGTGCCAGCAGCGGATTGTTAGGAAACACCATATATTTT.